The 14 T cell receptor beta chains below were found in one sample sequenced in a study of T cell responses to AZD1222 COVID-19 vaccine. Sequencing was performed with immunoSEQ multiplex PCR; in TCRdb, only in-frame clones are kept and a portion is missing. The sample includes approximately 150,000 clones, roughly 90% seen only once; the top ten take 4.3%. Specimen: peripheral blood, collected 28 days after the second AZD1222 dose. The source of these receptors is an adult who received the AZD1222 COVID-19 vaccine.

This clone was counted at least ten times. The chain couples TRBV4-3 to TRBJ1-1; D ambiguous. CDR1 and CDR2 from the germline V gene are LGHNA and YSLEER. V dropped 2 bases and J dropped 10 bases, with 20 bases sitting between them. The CDR3 is 15 residues long. CDR3: CASSQPGDGLRGAFF. In DNA, the CDR3 is TGCGCCAGCAGCCAACCTGGAGACGGTCTCCGCGGAGCTTTCTTT.

This rearrangement joins TRBV3-1 (or the pseudogene TRBV3-2) to TRBJ1-1; the D is unclear. The CDR3 loop spans 13 amino acids. V was cut by 4 bases and J by 1 base, with 7 bases left in between. Looked up from germline, CDR1 is LGHDT and CDR2 is YNNKEL (reference sequence). The CDR3 region has the DNA TGTGCCAGCAGCCGGAAGGAGAACACTGAAGCTTTCTTT. It is translated as CASSRKENTEAFF.

The chain recombines TRBV11-2 with TRBJ2-1; the D call may be TRBD1 or TRBD2 (5 bases each). Looked up from germline, CDR1 is SGHAT and CDR2 is FQNNGV. CDR3 size: 12 residues. V was pared by 5 bases and J by 9 bases, with 11 bases between. The CDR3 loop is CASSRGGPEQFF. The CDR3 coding sequence is TGTGCCAGCAGCCGGGGCGGTCCTGAGCAGTTCTTC.

V and J are TRBV14 and TRBJ2-1; no firm D call. CDR1 is SGHDN and CDR2 is FVKESK in the germline V gene. V lost 0 bases, J lost 0 bases, and 9 bases lay in between. The CDR3 has 16 amino acids. CDR3 DNA sequence: TGTGCCAGCAGCCAAGATTACGTGAGCTCCTACAATGAGCAGTTCTTC. Protein sequence: CASSQDYVSSYNEQFF.

The chain links TRBV19 to TRBJ1-4, with a weak D call TRBD1 (5 bases). The CDR3 length is 17 residues. V lost 1 base to trimming and J lost 5 bases, with 17 bases between them. CDR1 LNHDA and CDR2 SQIVND come from the germline V gene (reference sequence). The CDR3 region is CASSIAPNLRQNEKLFF. The CDR3, as DNA: TGTGCCAGTAGTATAGCCCCCAACCTGCGACAGAATGAAAAACTGTTTTTT.

J is TRBJ1-6 and V is TRBV7-2, with D possibly being TRBD1 (6 bases). V was shortened by 1 base and J by 6 bases, with 10 bases between the two germline ends. Germline V gene data show CDR1 as SGHTA and CDR2 as FQGNSA. This CDR3 contains 15 residues. The CDR3 loop is CASSLGGTSNSPLHF. DNA of the CDR3: TGTGCCAGCAGCTTAGGAGGGACAAGTAATTCACCCCTCCACTTT.

The rearrangement uses TRBV7-2 and TRBJ1-6, with a possible D match to TRBD1 (5 bases). Germline-derived CDR1 and CDR2 are SGHTA and FQGNSA. Trimming took 7 bases from V and 5 from J, leaving 18 bases between them. This CDR3 is built from 16 residues. CDR3 in amino acids: CASKLASQGHNSPLHF. As DNA, the CDR3 is TGTGCCAGCAAGTTAGCGTCTCAGGGCCATAATTCACCCCTCCACTTT.

The rearrangement uses TRBV18 and TRBJ1-1; possibly TRBD1 for D (6 bases). The V gene lost 4 bases and the J gene lost 2 bases, with 14 bases spanning the gap. Germline V gene lookup returns CDR1 KGHSH and CDR2 LQKENI. There are 15 residues in the CDR3. As DNA, the CDR3 is TGTGCCAGCTCACTCACAGGGCAGGGTAACACTGAAGCTTTCTTT. This gives the protein CASSLTGQGNTEAFF.

This clone was counted a single time. The rearrangement joins TRBV6-1 to TRBJ1-1; D ambiguous. Trimming took off 3 bases at V and 1 base at J, with 9 bases between the two ends. The CDR3 covers 14 residues. Germline V gene sequence: CDR1 MNHNS, CDR2 SASEGT. Here the CDR3 DNA reads TGTGCCAGCAGTGACGTTTCGCAGAACACTGAAGCTTTCTTT. Amino acid sequence: CASSDVSQNTEAFF.

The gene calls are TRBV4-1 and TRBJ1-5; tentative D call: TRBD1 (6 bases). The CDR3 runs 17 residues. The germline V gene encodes CDR1 MGHRA and CDR2 YSYEKL. V shed 2 bases and J shed 7 bases, with 21 bases lying between them. CDR3 amino acids: CASSQSWGKGDYQPQHF. CDR3 nucleotide sequence: TGCGCCAGCAGCCAAAGTTGGGGAAAGGGGGATTACCAGCCCCAGCATTTT.

The chain combines TRBV4-1 with TRBJ2-7; D remains unclear. The V end lost 0 bases, the J end lost 2 bases, and 8 bases lay between the germline ends. The V gene's germline CDR1 is MGHRA and CDR2 YSYEKL. The CDR3 has 14 residues. The CDR3 sequence is CASSQDPPPYEQYF. The CDR3 DNA reads TGCGCCAGCAGCCAAGATCCTCCCCCCTACGAGCAGTACTTC.

The chain is built from TRBV6-5 and TRBJ1-6; tentatively, D is TRBD1 (5 bases). CDR1 is MNHEY, CDR2 SVGAGI, per germline. The V gene lost 7 bases and the J gene lost 5 bases, with 15 bases spanning the gap. The CDR3 loop spans 15 amino acids. DNA for the CDR3: TGTGCCAGCACCATCCTGGGGGAGGATAATTCACCCCTCCACTTT. It translates to CASTILGEDNSPLHF.

This clone is a singleton in its sample. The chain is built from TRBV19 and TRBJ2-7; the match to TRBD1 covers 7 bases. In germline, CDR1 is LNHDA, CDR2 SQIVND (reference sequence). The CDR3 runs to 13 residues. V shed 6 bases, J shed 3 bases, and the junction held 5 bases outside the gene matches. The CDR3 DNA sequence: TGTGCCAGTAGGACGACAGGGAGCTACGAGCAGTACTTC. Translating it yields CASRTTGSYEQYF.

This clone was recorded a few times. J is TRBJ1-6 and V is TRBV30, with D uncertain. The V end lost 5 bases, the J end lost 4 bases, and 15 bases lay between the germline ends. The germline V gene has CDR1 GTSNPN and CDR2 SVGIG (reference sequence). The CDR3 is made up of 15 amino acids. The CDR3 region is CAWLERASYNSPLHF. In DNA form, the CDR3 reads TGTGCCTGGCTGGAAAGGGCTTCTTATAATTCACCCCTCCACTTT.